The 26 T cell receptor beta chains reported below all come from one sample, sequenced in a study of cytomegalovirus exposure and HLA in healthy donors. The study ran its PCR with 60 Vbeta and 13 Jbeta primers. Sequenced by immunoSEQ multiplex PCR; TCRdb stores in-frame clones only, minus some. The sample lists about 100,000 clones, over 65% occurring once. The specimen was PBMCs. The receptors stem from a woman younger than 30 in good health and CMV-seropositive.

The rearrangement uses TRBV6-1 and TRBJ2-5; TRBD1 agrees at 12 bases. The CDR3 runs to 15 residues. The V gene end was trimmed by 11 bases and the J gene end by 1 base; junction bases not matched to a gene: 8. The germline CDR1 and CDR2 sequences are MNHNS and SASEGT. CDR3: CAGGPGQGAQETQYF. CDR3 DNA sequence: TGTGCCGGGGGCCCGGGACAGGGGGCCCAAGAGACCCAGTACTTC.

J is TRBJ2-7 and V is TRBV5-4; perhaps TRBD2 as D (6 bases). This CDR3 has 15 amino acids. Germline CDR1 and CDR2: SGHNT and YYREEE (reference sequence). Trimming cost V 0 bases and J 5 bases, with 15 bases left between them. CDR3 protein: CASSLAGTSKHEQYF. The CDR3 coding sequence is TGTGCCAGCAGCTTGGCGGGGACTTCCAAACACGAGCAGTACTTC.

CDR3 nucleotide sequence: TGTGCCAGTAGTATGATGGTGGGGACAGGGCATCAGCCCCAGCATTTT. This translates into CASSMMVGTGHQPQHF. The chain joins TRBV19 to TRBJ1-5; 9 bases line up with TRBD1. The V gene end was trimmed by 3 bases and the J gene end by 5 bases; junction bases not matched to a gene: 8. This CDR3 has 16 residues. Germline V CDR1 and CDR2: LNHDA, SQIVND (reference sequence).

The chain has TRBV7-6 and TRBJ2-5; 12 nucleotides agree with TRBD1. Looked up from germline, CDR1 is SGHVS and CDR2 is FNYEAQ. J lost 5 bases, V lost 2 bases, and 12 bases had no gene match. The CDR3 sequence is 18 residues long. In DNA form, the CDR3 reads TGTGCCAGCAGCTTACTTACTCCCTCCGGGACAGGGGGCGAGACCCAGTACTTC. It is translated as CASSLLTPSGTGGETQYF.

The V call is TRBV7-8, the J call TRBJ2-7; 8 bases are a match to TRBD1. Germline loops: CDR1 SGHVS, CDR2 FQNEAQ. The CDR3 sequence is 15 residues long. With 3 bases clipped from V and 13 bases from J, the junction kept 17 bases outside the gene matches. This CDR3 is CASSLDGQGLLGRYF. The CDR3, as DNA: TGTGCCAGCAGCTTGGATGGACAGGGCTTATTGGGTCGTTACTTC.

This clone appeared a few times. An end of the junction does not agree with germline; a read error may underlie this. The chain uses TRBV19 and TRBJ1-5; D gene uncertain. This CDR3 is 15 amino acids long. CDR1 and CDR2 from the germline V gene are LNHDA and SQIVND (reference sequence). In DNA, the CDR3 is TGTGTCAGTAGTATGTTGGCCCGGGGCAATCAGCCCCAGCATTTT. Translated, it gives CVSSMLARGNQPQHF.

V usage is TRBV27 and J usage is TRBJ2-6, with a tentative D call TRBD2 (6 bases). The CDR3 has 17 amino acids. In germline, CDR1 is MNHEY, CDR2 SMNVEV (reference sequence). Trimming stripped 0 bases from V and 0 bases from J, with 9 bases between. CDR3 sequence (DNA): TGTGCCAGCAGTTTATCGGGACTCAGCTCTGGGGCCAACGTCCTGACTTTC. Protein: CASSLSGLSSGANVLTF.

The V and J genes are TRBV27 and TRBJ1-6; D remains ambiguous. Germline loops: CDR1 MNHEY, CDR2 SMNVEV (reference sequence). The V gene lost 2 bases and the J gene lost 0 bases, with 11 bases spanning the gap. This CDR3 has 17 amino acids. CDR3 nucleotides: TGTGCCAGCAGTTTAAACCGAAGCGGCTCCTATAATTCACCCCTCCACTTT. This translates into CASSLNRSGSYNSPLHF.

The rearrangement joins TRBV5-4 to TRBJ2-5; weak D call: TRBD2 (5 bases). Trimming removed 3 bases at V and 2 bases at J, with 11 bases between. Per germline, CDR1 SGHNT and CDR2 YYREEE (reference sequence). The CDR3 consists of 14 residues. The CDR3 DNA reads as TGTGCCAGCAGCTCCGGTCGGGGTCAAGAGACCCAGTACTTC. This sequence encodes CASSSGRGQETQYF.

CDR3: CATSSQITPSGWSYNEQFF. DNA of the CDR3: TGTGCCACCAGCAGCCAAATAACCCCTAGCGGCTGGTCCTACAATGAGCAGTTCTTC. This chain uses TRBV15 with TRBJ2-1; 7 nucleotides align to TRBD2. Trimming removed 3 bases from V and 1 base from J; junction bases left unmatched: 15. The germline gives CDR1 LNHNV, CDR2 YYDKDF (reference sequence). CDR3 size: 19 residues.

The rearrangement joins TRBV5-6 to TRBJ2-7; weak D call: TRBD2 (6 bases). Deletions cut 3 bases from V and 4 bases from J, with 17 bases between. Germline CDR1 and CDR2: SGHDT and YYEEEE. The CDR3 consists of 15 residues. CDR3 in DNA: TGTGCCAGCAGCTCGGGTAGCGGACTGGCGTACGAGCAGTACTTC. Translation: CASSSGSGLAYEQYF.

In its sample, this clone was seen a few times. This chain links TRBV5-4 with TRBJ1-4, with TRBD1 matching over 7 bases. V gave up 4 bases and J gave up 0 bases; unmatched junction bases: 6. The CDR3 consists of 16 residues. Germline values: CDR1 SGHNT, CDR2 YYREEE (reference sequence). The CDR3 DNA follows: TGTGCCAGCAGCCGGGACAGCGCTGCAACTAATGAAAAACTGTTTTTT. It codes for CASSRDSAATNEKLFF.

This clone showed up just a few times. The chain uses TRBV28 and TRBJ1-5; 7 positions match TRBD1. V lost 6 bases, J lost 4 bases, and 9 bases stayed unmatched. The length of the CDR3 is 15 residues. CDR1 is MDHEN, CDR2 SYDVKM, per germline. The CDR3 loop is CASRRGTARNQPQHF. The CDR3 DNA follows: TGTGCCAGCAGACGTGGGACAGCTAGGAATCAGCCCCAGCATTTT.

The sample holds many counts of this clone. This chain joins TRBV6-4 and TRBJ2-6, with TRBD1 matching over 7 bases. This CDR3 region has 16 residues. Germline values: CDR1 MRHNA, CDR2 SNTAGT. The V segment lost 0 bases and the J segment 2 bases; nucleotides outside the gene matches: 1. The CDR3 DNA follows: TGTGCCAGCAGTGACTCGACAGGGACTGGGGCCAACGTCCTGACTTTC. Translating gives CASSDSTGTGANVLTF.

The chain recombines TRBV9 with TRBJ1-2; D call uncertain. There are 15 residues in the CDR3. Trimming took off 0 bases at V and 0 bases at J, with 9 bases between the two ends. From germline, CDR1 is SGDLS and CDR2 YYNGEE. CDR3 amino acids: CASSVGAKANYGYTF. The DNA for the CDR3 is TGTGCCAGCAGCGTAGGGGCCAAAGCTAACTATGGCTACACCTTC.

The chain recombines TRBV7-2 with TRBJ2-7; no clear D. This CDR3 comprises 12 residues. Germline V CDR1 and CDR2: SGHTA, FQGNSA. V gave up 1 base and J gave up 2 bases, with 3 bases separating them. The CDR3 sequence is CASSLVAYEQYF. As DNA, the CDR3 is TGTGCCAGCAGCTTAGTAGCCTACGAGCAGTACTTC.

This sequence joins TRBV6-5 and TRBJ2-3; TRBD1 is a possible D gene (6 bases). The V gene's germline CDR1 is MNHEY and CDR2 SVGAGI. Trimming stripped 8 bases from V and 0 bases from J, with 15 bases between. This CDR3 spans 15 amino acids. The CDR3 coding sequence is TGTGCCAGCGGGAAAACAGGGTCTAGCACAGATACGCAGTATTTT. This gives the protein CASGKTGSSTDTQYF.

This clone was counted between two and nine times. The chain links TRBV9 to TRBJ2-2; TRBD2 agrees at 8 bases. With 4 bases clipped from V and 2 bases from J, the junction kept 7 bases outside the gene matches. The CDR3 consists of 16 residues. CDR1 and CDR2 (germline): SGDLS, YYNGEE. The CDR3 region has the DNA TGTGCCAGCAGCCCCCGTAGCGGGGTCAACACCGGGGAGCTGTTTTTT. Residues: CASSPRSGVNTGELFF. The full variable domain, in which reference TRBV9 and TRBJ2-2 provide the parts outside the CDR3, is DSGVTQTPKHLITATGQRVTLRCSPRSGDLSVYWYQQSLDQGLQFLIQYYNGEERAKGNILERFSAQQFPDLHSELNLSSLELGDSALYFCASSPRSGVNTGELFFGEGSRLTVL.

This chain connects TRBV5-1 to TRBJ2-1; 13 positions agree with TRBD2. The V and J ends lost 1 base and 6 bases, in that order; junction bases with no gene match: 7. Germline lookup yields CDR1 SGHRS and CDR2 YFSETQ. The CDR3 contains 17 residues. The CDR3 loop reads CASSLRGTSGVGNEQFF. CDR3 in DNA: TGCGCCAGCAGCTTGAGGGGGACTAGCGGGGTAGGCAATGAGCAGTTCTTC. Complete variable domain (other parts from reference TRBV5-1 and TRBJ2-1): KAGVTQTPRYLIKTRGQQVTLSCSPISGHRSVSWYQQTPGQGLQFLFEYFSETQRNKGNFPGRFSGRQFSNSRSEMNVSTLELGDSALYLCASSLRGTSGVGNEQFFGPGTRLTVL.

The gene calls are TRBV5-1 and TRBJ2-1; 9 bases are shared with TRBD1. The length of the CDR3 is 14 residues. V gave up 0 bases and J gave up 8 bases; unmatched junction bases: 3. Germline V lookup: CDR1 SGHRS, CDR2 YFSETQ. The CDR3: CASSLGTGAYEQFF. The DNA for the CDR3 is TGCGCCAGCAGCTTGGGGACAGGGGCCTATGAGCAGTTCTTC.

The chain combines TRBV18 with TRBJ1-1; D is unresolved. Germline V gene sequence: CDR1 KGHSH, CDR2 LQKENI. V lost 3 bases to trimming and J lost 0 bases, with 8 bases between them. This CDR3 is 14 amino acids long. Written as DNA, the CDR3 is TGTGCCAGCTCACCTCTCCGTCTGAACACTGAAGCTTTCTTT. It encodes CASSPLRLNTEAFF.

CDR3 sequence reads: CASSTRLGNTIYF. Written as DNA, the CDR3 is TGTGCCAGCAGCACTCGACTGGGAAACACCATATATTTT. This sequence joins TRBV27 and TRBJ1-3; D not resolved. The V gene lost 6 bases and the J gene lost 4 bases, with 10 bases spanning the gap. The CDR3 runs to 13 residues. CDR1 and CDR2 from the germline V gene are MNHEY and SMNVEV (reference sequence).

This clone has only a few counts. The CDR3 loop is CASSEGLAGATYEQYF. CDR3 bases: TGTGCCAGCAGTGAAGGACTAGCGGGAGCCACCTACGAGCAGTACTTC. The chain couples TRBV25-1 to TRBJ2-7, with 13 bases fitting TRBD2. Germline V CDR1 and CDR2: MGHDK, SYGVNS. V trimming: 2 bases; J trimming: 2 bases; junction bases outside the gene matches: 3. This CDR3 comprises 16 residues.

This clone was detected only a few times. V gene TRBV7-6 combines with J gene TRBJ1-2, with D possibly being TRBD1 (5 bases). CDR3 length: 13 amino acids. The V end was cut by 3 bases, the J end by 8 bases, with 13 bases between. CDR1 and CDR2 (germline): SGHVS, FNYEAQ. The CDR3 reads CASSLGGWDGYTF. CDR3 coding DNA: TGTGCCAGCAGCTTGGGAGGGTGGGACGGCTACACCTTC.

The chain couples TRBV28 to TRBJ1-2, with D perhaps TRBD1 (6 bases). The CDR3 is made up of 14 amino acids. V dropped 7 bases and J dropped 4 bases, with 16 bases sitting between them. The germline gives CDR1 MDHEN, CDR2 SYDVKM. The CDR3, as DNA: TGTGCCAGCACTACGGACAGTGCCGTCTATGGCTACACCTTC. It specifies CASTTDSAVYGYTF.

This clone was picked up one time. This chain joins TRBV6-5 and TRBJ1-1; 10 bases agree with TRBD1. Germline-derived CDR1 and CDR2 are MNHEY and SVGAGI. V gave up 2 bases and J gave up 2 bases; unmatched junction bases: 2. This CDR3 has 15 residues. DNA of the CDR3: TGTGCCAGCAGTTACCGACAGGGGGCAAACACTGAAGCTTTCTTT. It translates to CASSYRQGANTEAFF.